This T cell receptor (beta chain) was identified in a study of T-cell reconstitution after alpha-beta-depleted transplantation in children. General study points: T-cell numbers and diversity one year post-transplant derived largely from freshly generated T cells. There were reportedly several hundred expanded graft clones from which alpha-beta T cells came about two months after transplant. From surviving recipient T cells and thymic progenitors came the high day-60 TCRbeta diversity observed in some patients.

Germline lookup yields CDR1 SGHVS and CDR2 FNYEAQ. The CDR3 is made up of 14 amino acids. Unmatched junction bases numbered 7, after V lost 4 bases and J lost 8 bases. TCRbeta library construction was performed incorporating unique molecular identifiers. TCRdb reanalysed the PCR reads using MiXCR and keeps one entry per CDR3 protein. The sample consists of around 300,000 distinct CDR3 sequences, over 7% of them appearing once. This clonotype came up many times. Its antigen remains unknown. The specimen was peripheral blood, collected 360 days after TCRalphabeta/CD19-depleted stem cell transplant. J is TRBJ2-1 and V is TRBV7-6, with TRBD2 matching 8 bases. The origin of this receptor is a female patient aged 2 to 10 who had a stem cell transplant for Fanconi anemia, so the T cells may come from the graft donor. CDR3 amino acids: CASSSRFSGDEQFF. The DNA of the CDR3 is TGTGCCAGCAGCTCTCGTTTTAGCGGGGATGAGCAGTTCTTC.